These 22 T cell receptor beta chains share one sample of origin, sequenced in a study of blood T cells in healthy people across ages. With a J-beta primer mix and a sample-barcoded 5' primer, a second PCR ran about 7 to 12 cycles. One entry per CDR3 protein results from TCRdb running MiXCR on the 5' RACE reads. This sample has around 990,000 distinct CDR3 sequences, with less than 45% found just once. Input material: blood. The receptors were gathered from a man younger than 35 in good health.

This sequence joins TRBV13 and TRBJ2-5, with 7 bases matching TRBD2. The CDR3 covers 14 residues. Germline-derived CDR1 and CDR2 are PRHDT and FYEKMQ (reference sequence). The V segment lost 10 bases and the J segment 11 bases; nucleotides outside the gene matches: 19. In DNA form, the CDR3 reads TGTGCCAACAGAAAGGGGACTATCCTCAATGAGCAGTACTTC. Amino acid sequence: CANRKGTILNEQYF.

This clonotype showed up just once. The J gene is TRBJ2-5, the V gene TRBV3-1; 9 bases are shared with TRBD1. The germline V gene has CDR1 LGHDT and CDR2 YNNKEL (reference sequence). V lost 5 bases, J lost 11 bases, and 15 bases stayed unmatched. This CDR3 is built from 15 residues. The DNA for the CDR3 is TGTGCCAGCAGCGAACAGGGGGCTCTAGACCACGGGCAGTACTTC. This codes for CASSEQGALDHGQYF.

This chain joins TRBV29-1 and TRBJ2-3; TRBD2 matches 12 bases. CDR1 SQVTM and CDR2 ANQGSEA come from the germline V gene. Trimming removed 7 bases from V and 5 bases from J; junction bases left unmatched: 13. This CDR3 is 16 amino acids long. The DNA of the CDR3 is TGCAGCGCCAGAAAATCTAGCGGGGGGGCCGGAGATACGCAGTATTTT. This gives the protein CSARKSSGGAGDTQYF.

The V call is TRBV12-3 or TRBV12-4, the J call TRBJ2-2, with D perhaps matching TRBD2 (6 bases). V lost 8 bases and J lost 5, with 39 bases in between. This CDR3 has 22 amino acids. CDR3 nucleotide sequence: TGTGCCAGCCGAACGACGCGGGATCGTCAGATTATCACTCTCTCGGGAACCGGGGAGCTGTTTTTT. Residues: CASRTTRDRQIITLSGTGELFF.

This clonotype was found a few times. The chain joins TRBV6-6 to TRBJ1-2; D remains ambiguous. Deletions cut 10 bases from V and 3 bases from J, with 12 bases between. CDR1 MNHNY and CDR2 SVGAGI come from the germline V gene (reference sequence). The CDR3 is 12 amino acids. CDR3 in amino acids: CATHSGDYGYTF. DNA for the CDR3: TGTGCCACCCACTCTGGGGACTATGGCTACACCTTC.

V gene TRBV4-3 combines with J gene TRBJ1-2; D unclear. The CDR3 spans 15 residues. Germline lookup yields CDR1 LGHNA and CDR2 YSLEER. V was clipped by 3 bases and J by 1 base, with 12 bases between them. The chain's CDR3 is CASSQATADNYGYTF. DNA of the CDR3: TGCGCCAGCAGCCAGGCCACTGCGGATAACTATGGCTACACCTTC.

V gene TRBV20-1 combines with J gene TRBJ2-1; the D call may be TRBD1 or TRBD2 (5 bases each). V was shortened by 2 bases and J by 8 bases, with 16 bases between the two germline ends. The CDR3 contains 14 residues. Germline V lookup: CDR1 DFQATT, CDR2 SNEGSKA (reference sequence). The CDR3 loop reads CSARPDPQGDEQFF. The CDR3 region has the DNA TGCAGTGCTAGACCGGACCCCCAGGGAGATGAGCAGTTCTTC.

This clonotype was counted a few times. The chain combines TRBV12-3 or TRBV12-4 with TRBJ2-1; no firm D call. The CDR3 totals 12 residues. V was clipped by 7 bases and J by 4 bases, with 8 bases between them. This chain's CDR3 is CASTSDYNEQFF. The CDR3 DNA reads as TGTGCCAGCACATCAGATTACAATGAGCAGTTCTTC.

This clonotype was detected a few times. The chain combines TRBV21-1 with TRBJ1-6; the DNA was not compared with TRBD1, the D call given in the table. TRBV21-1 is described as a pseudogene. The CDR3 is 16 residues long. As DNA, the CDR3 is TGTGCCAGCAGCAAAGTTACGGGACGGAAAAATTCACCCCTCCACTTT. Protein product: CASSKVTGRKNSPLHF.

In this sample, this clonotype turned up many times. The V gene is TRBV29-1, the J gene TRBJ2-1; D unresolved. Germline lookup yields CDR1 SQVTM and CDR2 ANQGSEA. V lost 4 bases and J lost 3, with 10 bases in between. CDR3 length equals 13 residues. The chain's CDR3 is CSVAFDNYNEQFF. As DNA, the CDR3 is TGCAGCGTTGCGTTTGACAACTACAATGAGCAGTTCTTC.

This clonotype was observed a handful of times. This chain's CDR3 is CASSGRTYGTDTQYF. As DNA, the CDR3 is TGTGCCAGCAGTGGACGGACATATGGTACAGATACGCAGTATTTT. J is TRBJ2-3 and V is TRBV12-3 or TRBV12-4; maybe TRBD1 (5 bases). The germline V and J ends were trimmed by 5 bases and 3 bases, with 15 bases remaining between them. The CDR3 contains 15 residues.

This clonotype has only a few counts. The chain recombines TRBV25-1 with TRBJ1-2; D remains ambiguous. The CDR3 consists of 15 residues. Trimming shortened V by 5 bases and J by 4 bases, and 17 bases separated the two germline ends. Looked up from germline, CDR1 is MGHDK and CDR2 is SYGVNS. The CDR3 protein is CASSKTGSLIYGYTF. CDR3 nucleotide sequence: TGTGCCAGCAGTAAAACGGGATCTCTGATCTATGGCTACACCTTC.

Note on this clonotype: The junction differs from germline at one of its ends, possibly a read error. The chain carries TRBV28 and TRBJ2-3; no firm D call. The germline CDR1 and CDR2 sequences are MDHEN and SYDVKM. The CDR3 runs 11 residues. The CDR3 bases are TGTACCAGCAGATCAGCCGATACGCAGTATTTT. Protein sequence: CTSRSADTQYF.

This clonotype was seen a few times. CDR3 loop: CASSPDRRYEQYF. DNA of the CDR3: TGTGCCAGCAGTCCGGACAGGCGCTACGAGCAGTACTTC. The chain is built from TRBV12-3 or TRBV12-4 and TRBJ2-7, with 7 positions matching TRBD1. The CDR3 spans 13 residues. V shed 5 bases, J shed 3 bases, and the junction held 4 bases outside the gene matches.

Remarks on this clonotype: A read error is possible here, since a much larger clone lies one base away. The chain couples TRBV4-1 to TRBJ1-2; D is unclear. The CDR3 sequence is 16 residues long. V was cut by 0 bases and J by 7 bases, with 18 bases left in between. In germline, CDR1 is MGHRA, CDR2 YSYEKL. DNA of the CDR3: TGCGCCAGCAGCCAAGATAATGGTGGTGAGCCCTTTGGCTACACCTTC. Translating it yields CASSQDNGGEPFGYTF.

This clonotype has just a few counts. The genes are TRBV5-1 and TRBJ1-5, with unresolved D. Germline values: CDR1 SGHRS, CDR2 YFSETQ. The CDR3 covers 13 residues. Trimming removed 5 bases from V and 1 base from J, with 7 bases in between. The CDR3 reads CASRVESNQPQHF. CDR3 in DNA: TGCGCCAGCAGAGTAGAGAGCAATCAGCCCCAGCATTTT.

This clonotype was observed a handful of times. V and J are TRBV5-4 and TRBJ2-7; no reliable D call. The CDR3 contains 15 residues. The ends were cut back, 0 bases at V and 6 bases at J, with 16 bases in the middle. Germline values: CDR1 SGHNT, CDR2 YYREEE (reference sequence). The chain's CDR3 is CASSLDIQGLGEQYF. The CDR3 region has the DNA TGTGCCAGCAGCTTGGATATCCAAGGGCTGGGCGAGCAGTACTTC.

In its sample, this clonotype was seen a few times. The CDR3: CASSWAGPSEQYF. The CDR3, as DNA: TGTGCCAGCAGTTGGGCGGGGCCCAGTGAGCAGTACTTC. The chain joins TRBV6-2 or TRBV6-3 to TRBJ2-5, with D perhaps matching TRBD2 (6 bases). The ends were cut back, 4 bases at V and 11 bases at J, with 17 bases in the middle. Looked up from germline, CDR1 is MNHEY and CDR2 is SVGEGT. The CDR3 runs to 13 residues.

This chain uses TRBV20-1 with TRBJ2-5, with 7 bases matching TRBD1. The ends lost 0 bases at V and 0 bases at J; junction bases unmatched: 13. The CDR3 sequence is 18 residues long. Germline V gene data show CDR1 as DFQATT and CDR2 as SNEGSKA (reference sequence). The CDR3 nucleotides are TGCAGTGCTAGAGATCTTACAGGGGCCGGACTCTACCAAGAGACCCAGTACTTC. Amino acid sequence: CSARDLTGAGLYQETQYF.

This chain uses TRBV7-8 with TRBJ2-1; perhaps TRBD1 as D (6 bases). Germline V CDR1 and CDR2: SGHVS, FQNEAQ. The CDR3 length is 12 residues. V lost 5 bases and J lost 7, with 9 bases in between. In nucleotides, the CDR3 is TGTGCCAGCAGCGACAGGTTGAATGAGCAGTTCTTC. Translation gives CASSDRLNEQFF.

This clonotype came up a few times. The V and J genes are TRBV6-6 and TRBJ1-2; 7 nucleotides match TRBD1. Trimming at V came to 4 bases and at J to 4 bases, leaving 9 bases not matched to a gene. Germline assignment: CDR1 MNHNY and CDR2 SVGAGI (reference sequence). This CDR3 comprises 15 residues. The CDR3 DNA sequence: TGTGCCAGCAGTTCTCCGCGACAGGGATCCTATGGCTACACCTTC. Residues: CASSSPRQGSYGYTF.

The rearrangement joins TRBV12-3 or TRBV12-4 to TRBJ2-3; D is perhaps TRBD1 (5 bases). V was pared by 3 bases and J by 0 bases, with 10 bases between. This CDR3 spans 15 amino acids. The CDR3 nucleotides read TGTGCCAGCAGTTTTGGTTCAGGGAGCACAGATACGCAGTATTTT. It translates to CASSFGSGSTDTQYF.